A single sample is the source of the 16 T cell receptor beta chains below, sequenced in a study of cytomegalovirus exposure and HLA in healthy donors. Amplification used 60 Vbeta primers and 13 Jbeta primers. This table comes from immunoSEQ multiplex PCR, and its TCRdb copy is limited to in-frame clones, with some not included. The sample has about 200,000 clones, around 82% seen once. The sequencing sample was made of PBMCs. The receptors shown here come from a man between 35 and 55 years old in good health and CMV-seropositive.

This sequence joins TRBV4-3 and TRBJ2-2; D not resolved. Germline values: CDR1 LGHNA, CDR2 YSLEER. V dropped 4 bases and J dropped 3 bases, with 3 bases sitting between them. The CDR3 loop spans 12 amino acids. The CDR3 spells CASSPHTGELFF. CDR3 sequence (DNA): TGCGCCAGCAGCCCTCACACCGGGGAGCTGTTTTTT.

The V gene is TRBV30, the J gene TRBJ2-1; D uncertain. The germline V gene has CDR1 GTSNPN and CDR2 SVGIG (reference sequence). The V end was cut by 3 bases, the J end by 4 bases, with 7 bases between. CDR3 length: 12 amino acids. The DNA of the CDR3 is TGTGCCTGGAGGCCCCAGTACAATGAGCAGTTCTTC. Translating it yields CAWRPQYNEQFF.

This clone showed up just once. The rearrangement links TRBV6-1 to TRBJ1-5; possible D gene TRBD1, 5 bases. CDR3 length: 13 amino acids. Between the trimmed V and J ends, which lost 6 bases and 1 base, there was a span of 7 bases. CDR1 MNHNS and CDR2 SASEGT come from the germline V gene. Here the CDR3 DNA reads TGTGCCAGCAGGGACACCAGCAATCAGCCCCAGCATTTT. Encoded protein: CASRDTSNQPQHF.

This chain links TRBV9 with TRBJ1-2; 9 bases agree with TRBD1. Trimming removed 2 bases from V and 4 bases from J; junction bases left unmatched: 3. Germline assignment: CDR1 SGDLS and CDR2 YYNGEE. CDR3 length: 14 amino acids. CDR3 nucleotide sequence: TGTGCCAGCAGCGTGGGACAGGGAGCCTATGGCTACACCTTC. It yields the protein CASSVGQGAYGYTF.

Regarding this clone: One end of the junction fails to match germline, which may point to a read error. J is TRBJ2-7 and V is TRBV6-4; 7 bases align to TRBD1. The CDR3 has 12 amino acids. Per the germline V gene, CDR1 is MRHNA and CDR2 is SNTAGT. The chain's CDR3 is CASSYSGGEQYF. For the CDR3, the DNA is TGTGCCAGCAGTTACTCAGGGGGCGAGCAGTACTTC.

The chain joins TRBV2 to TRBJ2-5, with a tentative D call TRBD1 (6 bases). The germline CDR1 and CDR2 sequences are SNHLY and FYNNEI. This CDR3 comprises 14 residues. Between the trimmed V and J ends, which lost 6 bases and 2 bases, there was a span of 13 bases. The CDR3 loop reads CASSSRTVQETQYF. For the CDR3, the DNA is TGTGCCAGCAGCTCCAGGACAGTACAAGAGACCCAGTACTTC.

The V call is TRBV27, the J call TRBJ1-1, with no clear D. Germline CDR1 is MNHEY and CDR2 is SMNVEV (reference sequence). The CDR3 is 15 amino acids. Trimming cost V 5 bases and J 5 bases, with 18 bases left between them. This chain's CDR3 is CASSPWTGRGTEAFF. Written as DNA, the CDR3 is TGTGCCAGCAGTCCTTGGACGGGTCGAGGGACTGAAGCTTTCTTT.

The chain recombines TRBV12-5 with TRBJ2-5; TRBD2 might be the D (7 bases). The CDR3 has 19 amino acids. Germline V gives CDR1 LGHNT, CDR2 FRNRAP. V was trimmed by 5 bases and J by 2 bases, leaving 27 bases between them. The CDR3 DNA reads TGTGCTAGTGGTGGGGGCTTGGCTAGCGGACCCAGGAGGCAAGAGACCCAGTACTTC. This gives the protein CASGGGLASGPRRQETQYF.

The J gene is TRBJ2-3, the V gene TRBV7-9, with TRBD2 identical over 9 bases. The CDR3 consists of 18 residues. J lost 2 bases, V lost 0 bases, and 9 bases had no gene match. From germline, CDR1 is SEHNR and CDR2 FQNEAQ (reference sequence). In DNA form, the CDR3 reads TGTGCCAGCAGCTTAGCTGAGACTAGCGGAGGTTACACAGATACGCAGTATTTT. It codes for CASSLAETSGGYTDTQYF.

The rearrangement joins TRBV19 to TRBJ2-7, with D possibly TRBD1 on 5 matching bases. In germline, CDR1 is LNHDA, CDR2 SQIVND (reference sequence). Deletions cut 3 bases from V and 3 bases from J, with 18 bases between. This CDR3 has 16 amino acids. The CDR3 loop is CASSIRVVRTDYEQYF. CDR3 nucleotide sequence: TGTGCCAGTAGTATCAGGGTTGTTAGAACAGACTACGAGCAGTACTTC.

A few counts support this clone. V usage is TRBV6-5 and J usage is TRBJ2-7; maybe TRBD2 (5 bases). The germline V and J ends were trimmed by 10 bases and 6 bases, with 10 bases remaining between them. Germline CDR1 is MNHEY and CDR2 is SVGAGI. The CDR3 contains 10 residues. CDR3 nucleotides: TGTGCCACCCTCCGGGGCGAGCAGTACTTC. It specifies CATLRGEQYF.

The chain couples TRBV5-1 to TRBJ2-1, with a possible D match to TRBD2 (6 bases). The V gene lost 1 base and the J gene lost 8 bases, with 10 bases spanning the gap. The CDR3 loop spans 13 amino acids. Germline values: CDR1 SGHRS, CDR2 YFSETQ. DNA of the CDR3: TGCGCCAGCAGCTTGTTCGCGGGACATGAGCAGTTCTTC. This sequence encodes CASSLFAGHEQFF.

This sequence joins TRBV4-3 and TRBJ2-7, with 8 bases lining up with TRBD2. CDR3 length: 17 amino acids. Germline CDR1 reads LGHNA; CDR2 reads YSLEER. The V and J ends lost 0 bases and 2 bases, in that order; junction bases with no gene match: 9. The CDR3 coding sequence is TGCGCCAGCAGCCAAGACTCGGCGGCGGGAGGCGCCTACGAGCAGTACTTC. Protein sequence: CASSQDSAAGGAYEQYF.

This clone has just a few counts. This chain connects TRBV18 to TRBJ2-2; TRBD1 matches 8 bases. This CDR3 comprises 17 residues. Germline V CDR1 and CDR2: KGHSH, LQKENI. V dropped 3 bases and J dropped 4; count of bases not matched to a gene: 10. CDR3 in amino acids: CASSPRTGSLSTGELFF. CDR3 DNA sequence: TGTGCCAGCTCACCGCGGACAGGGTCCTTAAGCACCGGGGAGCTGTTTTTT.

This clone was observed a handful of times. J is TRBJ2-1 and V is TRBV20-1; D unresolved. CDR3 length equals 10 residues. In germline, CDR1 is DFQATT, CDR2 SNEGSKA (reference sequence). CDR3 sequence (DNA): TGCACCCCCGTCGGCAATGAGCAGTTCTTC. Its protein product is CTPVGNEQFF.

J is TRBJ2-7 and V is TRBV10-3; 7 bases align to TRBD2. This CDR3 has 15 amino acids. J lost 4 bases, V lost 6 bases, and 12 bases had no gene match. The germline V gene encodes CDR1 ENHRY and CDR2 SYGVKD. The CDR3 nucleotides read TGTGCCATCAGGACGGATAGCGGGCTGGGATACGAGCAGTACTTC. Protein product: CAIRTDSGLGYEQYF.